One sample yielded the 14 T cell receptor beta chains listed below, sequenced in a study of T cell responses to AZD1222 COVID-19 vaccine. The table came from immunoSEQ multiplex PCR; TCRdb's copy has only in-frame clones and leaves some out. The table lists 90,000 to 100,000 clones, 70% to 90% of them singletons. The material sequenced was peripheral blood, taken on day 0 of AZD1222 vaccination. The receptors were gathered from an adult in good health.

This clone has a single count. This CDR3 reads CASSQYRGTNYGYTF. For the CDR3, the DNA is TGTGCCAGCAGCCAGTACAGGGGGACTAACTATGGCTACACCTTC. The chain joins TRBV14 to TRBJ1-2; 8 bases line up with TRBD1. Germline CDR1 is SGHDN and CDR2 is FVKESK. V lost 3 bases, J lost 0 bases, and 3 bases stayed unmatched. The CDR3 sequence is 15 residues long.

This chain uses TRBV2 with TRBJ1-4; D perhaps matches TRBD1 (6 bases). This CDR3 is 15 amino acids long. The V end was cut by 6 bases, the J end by 5 bases, with 16 bases between. The germline V gene has CDR1 SNHLY and CDR2 FYNNEI. In nucleotides, the CDR3 is TGTGCCAGCAGCCACTCCAGGGGCCTAAATGAAAAACTGTTTTTT. This codes for CASSHSRGLNEKLFF.

The chain recombines TRBV4-3 with TRBJ2-2; weak D call: TRBD2 (5 bases). The V gene lost 0 bases and the J gene lost 5 bases, with 13 bases spanning the gap. Germline CDR1 LGHNA, CDR2 YSLEER. CDR3 length: 16 amino acids. In DNA form, the CDR3 reads TGCGCCAGCAGCCAAGATCGCGCGGGTACGACCGGGGAGCTGTTTTTT. This sequence encodes CASSQDRAGTTGELFF.

The gene calls are TRBV19 and TRBJ1-2, with no clear D. Germline CDR1 is LNHDA and CDR2 is SQIVND (reference sequence). The CDR3 is made up of 17 amino acids. Trimming stripped 7 bases from V and 2 bases from J, with 23 bases between. As DNA, the CDR3 is TGTGCCAGTAACCGCCTGGCCCGTGCAGGATACAACTATGGCTACACCTTC. As protein: CASNRLARAGYNYGYTF.

This chain connects TRBV6-5 to TRBJ1-6; D unresolved. Germline CDR1 MNHEY, CDR2 SVGAGI. V was clipped by 0 bases and J by 11 bases, with 14 bases between them. The CDR3 extends over 15 amino acids. The CDR3 spells CASSYSGLREPPLHF. CDR3 sequence (DNA): TGTGCCAGCAGTTACTCGGGCCTCCGGGAGCCACCCCTCCACTTT.

In its sample, this clone was seen a few times. The chain recombines TRBV19 with TRBJ2-1, with D unclear. The germline V and J ends were trimmed by 3 bases and 4 bases, with 13 bases remaining between them. Per germline, CDR1 LNHDA and CDR2 SQIVND (reference sequence). The CDR3 runs to 15 residues. The CDR3 is CASSIGQNGYNEQFF. The CDR3 DNA is TGTGCCAGTAGTATCGGGCAGAACGGGTACAATGAGCAGTTCTTC.

This chain joins TRBV7-2 and TRBJ1-1; 7 bases are shared with TRBD1. Germline CDR1 is SGHTA and CDR2 is FQGNSA. This CDR3 has 15 residues. With 2 bases clipped from V and 6 bases from J, the junction kept 9 bases outside the gene matches. The CDR3 protein is CASSLIRQGGSEAFF. The CDR3 DNA follows: TGTGCCAGCAGCTTAATACGACAGGGTGGTTCTGAAGCTTTCTTT.

V gene TRBV24-1 combines with J gene TRBJ1-1; D gene ambiguous. CDR3 size: 12 residues. The germline V gene encodes CDR1 KGHDR and CDR2 SFDVKD. The V and J ends lost 3 bases and 5 bases respectively, with 6 bases between them. The CDR3 is CATSDVWTEAFF. DNA for the CDR3: TGTGCCACCAGTGATGTGTGGACTGAAGCTTTCTTT.

This chain connects TRBV9 to TRBJ2-1, with TRBD2 matching 10 bases. Looked up from germline, CDR1 is SGDLS and CDR2 is YYNGEE. Germline trimming cut 0 bases from V and 4 bases from J; bases unmatched to any gene: 7. This CDR3 has 17 residues. In DNA, the CDR3 is TGTGCCAGCAGCGTAGTTGTCGTAGCGGGAGGATACAATGAGCAGTTCTTC. Its protein is CASSVVVVAGGYNEQFF.

This chain joins TRBV4-3 and TRBJ1-2, with D perhaps matching TRBD1 (5 bases). Germline V CDR1 and CDR2: LGHNA, YSLEER. V was clipped by 7 bases and J by 4 bases, with 19 bases between them. This CDR3 has 15 amino acids. Written as DNA, the CDR3 is TGCGCCAGCAAACCAACAGGAGCAGGCGGCTATGGCTACACCTTC. Its protein is CASKPTGAGGYGYTF.

The rearrangement uses TRBV7-8 and TRBJ1-6, with a possible D match to TRBD1 (5 bases). This CDR3 region has 16 residues. Germline V CDR1 and CDR2: SGHVS, FQNEAQ. Trimming took off 1 base at V and 7 bases at J, with 14 bases between the two ends. The CDR3 spells CASSLVGAALNSPLHF. The CDR3 DNA is TGTGCCAGCAGCTTAGTAGGGGCTGCTCTAAATTCACCCCTCCACTTT.

The chain carries TRBV27 and TRBJ1-2; D may be TRBD1 (6 bases). The CDR3 sequence is 14 residues long. Trimming left V 6 bases short and J 2 bases short, with 13 bases between. Germline-derived CDR1 and CDR2 are MNHEY and SMNVEV (reference sequence). The CDR3 DNA sequence: TGTGCCAGCAGGGAACGGGGGGCGAACTATGGCTACACCTTC. It translates to CASRERGANYGYTF.

The CDR3 protein is CATSDGQGGTGELFF. CDR3 nucleotides: TGTGCCACCAGTGATGGACAGGGTGGGACCGGGGAGCTGTTTTTT. This rearrangement joins TRBV24-1 to TRBJ2-2, with 8 bases fitting TRBD1. Germline assignment: CDR1 KGHDR and CDR2 SFDVKD. The ends lost 3 bases at V and 5 bases at J; junction bases unmatched: 4. CDR3 length: 15 residues.

V gene TRBV19 combines with J gene TRBJ2-5; TRBD2 matches at 7 bases. Per the germline V gene, CDR1 is LNHDA and CDR2 is SQIVND (reference sequence). The CDR3 covers 13 residues. V trimming: 5 bases; J trimming: 3 bases; junction bases outside the gene matches: 3. This CDR3 reads CASSVGLEETQYF. The DNA of the CDR3 is TGTGCCAGTAGTGTAGGACTAGAAGAGACCCAGTACTTC.